The 4 T cell receptor beta chains below were found in one sample sequenced in a study of Tregs in tolerant kidney transplant recipients. Recipients received nonmyeloablative bone marrow transplants from related graft donors, with transient mixed chimerism. Libraries were prepared by immunoSEQ multiplex PCR; TCRdb keeps only in-frame clonotypes and omits some of them. The sample comprises about 81,000 clones, around 90% of which are singletons, and 1.6% rests with the top ten. Sequences were derived from CD4+ T cells from blood (PBMCs), sampled 24 months after the transplant. These receptors all stem from a human patient who received a combined kidney and bone marrow transplant. Some T cells may be provided by the graft donor.

The CDR3 bases are TGTGCCAGCAGTTCCCCGCCATCAGGAGGCTTATATGGCTACACCTTC. Protein: CASSSPPSGGLYGYTF. The chain joins TRBV28 to TRBJ1-2; D not resolved. Trimming removed 4 bases at V and 5 bases at J, with 20 bases between. This CDR3 region has 16 residues. CDR1 MDHEN and CDR2 SYDVKM come from the germline V gene.

This sequence joins TRBV2 and TRBJ2-7; maybe TRBD2 (6 bases). The germline gives CDR1 SNHLY, CDR2 FYNNEI. The CDR3 extends over 11 amino acids. Deletions cut 6 bases from V and 4 bases from J, with 7 bases between. CDR3 sequence reads: CASRGGYEQYF. CDR3 coding DNA: TGTGCCAGCAGGGGGGGATACGAGCAGTACTTC. Using reference TRBV2 and TRBJ2-7 for the parts outside the CDR3, the full variable domain is EPEVTQTPSHQVTQMGQEVILRCVPISNHLYFYWYRQILGQKVEFLVSFYNNEISEKSEIFDDQFSVERPDGSNFTLKIRSTKLEDSAMYFCASRGGYEQYFGPGTRLTVT.

The chain carries TRBV9 and TRBJ2-5, with a weak D call TRBD1 (5 bases). Per the germline V gene, CDR1 is SGDLS and CDR2 is YYNGEE. Trimming removed 4 bases at V and 1 base at J, with 8 bases between. The CDR3 consists of 13 residues. The CDR3, as DNA: TGTGCCAGCAGCTTGGACATCCAAGAGACCCAGTACTTC. Translating gives CASSLDIQETQYF.

The chain combines TRBV4-1 with TRBJ2-7; D perhaps matches TRBD1 (6 bases). Germline V gene sequence: CDR1 MGHRA, CDR2 YSYEKL. Trimming stripped 1 base from V and 2 bases from J, with 15 bases between. CDR3 length equals 16 residues. The CDR3 here is CASSQGSAGATYEQYF. In DNA, the CDR3 is TGCGCCAGCAGCCAAGGGTCCGCAGGGGCGACCTACGAGCAGTACTTC.